A selection of T cell receptor beta chains follows, all from one sample in a study of patients and donors after allogeneic stem cell transplantation. Each CDR3 protein is one row after TCRdb ran MiXCR on the RT-PCR reads. The sample has roughly 960,000 distinct CDR3 sequences, under 20% seen once. Source material: blood, either unsorted or a sorted T cell fraction (not recorded which). These receptors were obtained from a human donor who was either an allogeneic HSCT recipient or a stem cell or donor lymphocyte infusion donor (not recorded which). It is not recorded whose cells these are; they may come from a transplant donor. Each CDR3 is given with its conserved first and last residue. A D gene is named only where the DNA matches it firmly. Some rows mark clone size as missing; the rest say once, few, many or name a class of expanded clone.

>TRBJ1-1|TRBV5-1|17|NA|TRBD1
CASSYTGTGGMNTEAFF
TGCGCCAGCAGCTACACCGGGACAGGGGGGATGAACACTGAAGCTTTCTTT
>TRBJ1-1|TRBV20-1|13|NA|NA
CSALRPLNTEAFF
TGCAGTGCTCTCAGGCCCTTGAACACTGAAGCTTTCTTT
>TRBJ2-3|TRBV5-1|13|few|TRBD1
CASSRTGPDTQYF
TGCGCCAGCAGTCGGACAGGGCCAGATACGCAGTATTTT
>TRBJ1-3|TRBV20-1|13|NA|NA
CSARHNSGNTIYF
TGCAGTGCTAGACATAACTCTGGAAACACCATATATTTT
>TRBJ1-1|TRBV7-9|14|NA|NA
CASSFPNRVPEAFF
TGTGCCAGCAGCTTCCCCAACAGGGTCCCTGAAGCTTTCTTT
>TRBJ2-7|TRBV27|15|NA|NA
CASSPGTPSSYEQYF
TGTGCCAGCAGTCCCGGGACTCCTAGCTCCTACGAGCAGTACTTC
>TRBJ2-1|TRBV11-1|18|few|TRBD2
CASNGLAGVQSSYNEQFF
TGTGCCAGCAACGGACTAGCGGGTGTCCAGAGCTCCTACAATGAGCAGTTCTTC
>TRBJ2-2|TRBV4-2|15|few|NA
CASSQEGKGSGELFF
TGTGCCAGCAGCCAAGAAGGGAAGGGGTCGGGGGAGCTGTTTTTT
>TRBJ2-5|TRBV7-2|11|few|NA
CASSLFETQYF
TGTGCCAGCAGCTTATTTGAGACCCAGTACTTC
>TRBJ2-1|TRBV7-9|17|few|TRBD1
CASSSKPGGSSYNEQFF
TGTGCCAGCAGCTCGAAGCCAGGGGGAAGCTCCTACAATGAGCAGTTCTTC
>TRBJ1-2|TRBV19|13|once|TRBD1
CASMDRGSYGYTF
TGTGCCAGTATGGACAGGGGGTCCTATGGCTACACCTTC
>TRBJ1-1|TRBV6-2/TRBV6-3|15|few|NA
CASSYISGMNTEAFF
TGTGCCAGCAGTTATATTTCAGGGATGAACACTGAAGCTTTCTTT
>TRBJ2-3|TRBV7-2|17|few|TRBD2
CASSWASGRKGTDTQYF
TGTGCCAGCAGCTGGGCTAGCGGGAGAAAAGGCACAGATACGCAGTATTTT
>TRBJ2-3|TRBV5-1|16|NA|NA
CASSFGGQMEPDTQYF
TGCGCCAGCAGCTTCGGCGGACAAATGGAACCAGATACGCAGTATTTT
>TRBJ1-5|TRBV12-3/TRBV12-4|14|many|TRBD1
CASSFRGSNQPQHF
TGTGCCAGCAGTTTCAGGGGGAGCAATCAGCCCCAGCATTTT
>TRBJ1-3|TRBV12-3/TRBV12-4|16|many|TRBD1
CASSMGQGARRNTIYF
TGTGCCAGCAGTATGGGACAGGGGGCTCGAAGAAACACCATATATTTT
>TRBJ2-1|TRBV12-3/TRBV12-4|14|NA|NA
CASTLTHSYNEQFF
TGTGCCAGCACCCTGACTCACTCTTACAATGAGCAGTTCTTC
>TRBJ1-1|TRBV5-6|12|few|NA
CASSGSAAEAFF
TGTGCCAGCAGCGGGTCCGCGGCTGAAGCTTTCTTT
>TRBJ2-7|TRBV7-8|14|NA|TRBD2
CASSPQGLAGEQYF
TGTGCCAGCAGCCCCCAGGGACTAGCGGGAGAGCAGTACTTC
>TRBJ2-7|TRBV18|14|NA|NA
CASSPSRPPYEQYF
TGTGCCAGCTCACCAAGTCGACCCCCCTACGAGCAGTACTTC
>TRBJ1-5|TRBV12-3/TRBV12-4|15|few|NA
CASSLVFPSNQPQHF
TGTGCCAGCAGTTTAGTTTTCCCTAGCAATCAGCCCCAGCATTTT
>TRBJ2-1|TRBV4-3|14|few|NA
CASSQNLGYNEQFF
TGCGCCAGCAGCCAAAATCTGGGTTACAATGAGCAGTTCTTC
>TRBJ2-6|TRBV5-6|18|NA|TRBD2
CASSPGLAGFSGANVLTF
TGTGCCAGCAGCCCTGGACTAGCGGGTTTCTCTGGGGCCAACGTCCTGACTTTC
>TRBJ1-5|TRBV20-1|16|few|NA
CSARERRPVGNQPQHF
TGCAGTGCTAGAGAACGAAGGCCAGTCGGCAATCAGCCCCAGCATTTT
>TRBJ1-4|TRBV5-1|15|many|TRBD1
CASSLYRGTNEKLFF
TGCGCCAGCAGCCTATACAGGGGGACTAATGAAAAACTGTTTTTT
>TRBJ2-7|TRBV3-1|13|few|TRBD2
CASSHGGDYEQYF
TGTGCCAGCAGCCATGGGGGGGACTACGAGCAGTACTTC
>TRBJ2-3|TRBV6-1|15|many|TRBD1
CASSKPGQFTDTQYF
TGTGCCAGCAGTAAACCGGGACAGTTCACAGATACGCAGTATTTT
>TRBJ2-3|TRBV4-3|15|NA|NA
CASSLYGVGTDTQYF
TGCGCCAGCAGCCTGTACGGGGTTGGCACAGATACGCAGTATTTT
>TRBJ1-2|TRBV4-1|16|NA|NA
CASSQVLDGFNYGYTF
TGCGCCAGCAGCCAAGTTTTGGACGGATTTAACTATGGCTACACCTTC
>TRBJ2-2|TRBV24-1|16|few|NA
CATSGAFGRDTGELFF
TGTGCCACCAGTGGGGCCTTCGGGCGCGACACCGGGGAGCTGTTTTTT
>TRBJ2-2|TRBV9|18|NA|NA
CASSPREAGSANTGELFF
TGTGCCAGCAGCCCCAGGGAGGCGGGATCCGCGAACACCGGGGAGCTGTTTTTT
>TRBJ2-6|TRBV9|18|few|TRBD1
CASGGRTGDLSGANVLTF
TGTGCCAGCGGAGGGCGGACAGGGGACCTCTCTGGGGCCAACGTCCTGACTTTC
>TRBJ2-2|TRBV29-1|13|few|NA
CSVETANTGELFF
TGCAGCGTTGAAACCGCGAACACCGGGGAGCTGTTTTTT
>TRBJ2-5|TRBV12-3/TRBV12-4|15|many|TRBD2
CASSLRASGTATQYF
TGTGCCAGCAGTTTACGGGCTAGCGGGACGGCGACCCAGTACTTC
>TRBJ1-1|TRBV20-1|11|few|NA
CSAEGVTEAFF
TGCAGTGCTGAGGGGGTGACTGAAGCTTTCTTT
>TRBJ2-1|TRBV2|13|few|NA
CAGRPDANNEQFF
TGTGCCGGAAGACCAGACGCAAACAATGAGCAGTTCTTC
>TRBJ2-7|TRBV20-1|17|NA|TRBD2
CSATLFSSGPYSYEQYF
TGCAGTGCTACCCTTTTTTCTAGCGGGCCTTACTCCTACGAGCAGTACTTC
>TRBJ2-7|TRBV7-9|14|NA|NA
CASIPNGVPYEQYF
TGTGCCAGCATCCCCAACGGGGTGCCCTACGAGCAGTACTTC
>TRBJ2-6|TRBV6-1|16|NA|NA
CASTPRRVSGANVLTF
TGTGCCAGCACCCCAAGGAGGGTCTCTGGGGCCAACGTCCTGACTTTC
>TRBJ2-2|TRBV3-1|17|NA|TRBD2
CASSPGRVAARGGELFF
TGTGCCAGCAGCCCAGGGAGGGTAGCGGCCCGCGGCGGGGAGCTGTTTTTT
>TRBJ1-2|TRBV18|17|few|NA
CASSPTNQGTSPYGYTF
TGTGCCAGCTCACCCACGAACCAGGGCACCTCACCCTATGGCTACACCTTC
>TRBJ1-3|TRBV7-6|17|few|TRBD1
CASSLARDRGFGNTIYF
TGTGCCAGCAGCTTAGCGCGGGACAGGGGTTTTGGAAACACCATATATTTT
>TRBJ2-3|TRBV30|14|NA|NA
CAWSVSPSTDTQYF
TGTGCCTGGAGTGTATCACCAAGCACAGATACGCAGTATTTT